These 4 T cell receptor beta chains were all obtained from the same sample, sequenced in a study of cytomegalovirus exposure and HLA in healthy donors. Vbeta (60) and Jbeta (13) primers were used in the PCR. The data were produced by immunoSEQ multiplex PCR, yet TCRdb's version contains in-frame clones alone and is incomplete. The sample holds more than 200,000 clones, under 80% seen once. Specimen: PBMCs. Receptor source: a girl aged 2 to 10 in good health and CMV-seronegative.

This clone was counted only a few times. The rearrangement uses TRBV9 and TRBJ1-1, with 11 bases that match TRBD1. Germline loops: CDR1 SGDLS, CDR2 YYNGEE. This CDR3 comprises 13 residues. Trimming removed 6 bases from V and 4 bases from J; junction bases left unmatched: 2. CDR3 coding DNA: TGTGCCAGCACCGGGACAGGGGGCACTGAAGCTTTCTTT. Translated, it gives CASTGTGGTEAFF.

The genes are TRBV5-1 and TRBJ2-3; TRBD1 agrees at 8 bases. Germline V gives CDR1 SGHRS, CDR2 YFSETQ. The CDR3 spans 14 residues. V gave up 4 bases and J gave up 4 bases; unmatched junction bases: 5. The CDR3 region has the DNA TGCGCCAGCAGCGTCGGACAGGGCGCAGATACGCAGTATTTT. Amino acids: CASSVGQGADTQYF.

This chain links TRBV19 with TRBJ2-3; 7 bases agree with TRBD2. Germline assignment: CDR1 LNHDA and CDR2 SQIVND (reference sequence). This CDR3 region has 13 residues. With 10 bases clipped from V and 3 bases from J, the junction kept 7 bases outside the gene matches. CDR3 sequence: CATREVPTDTQYF. CDR3 in DNA: TGTGCCACCCGGGAGGTCCCGACAGATACGCAGTATTTT.

The CDR3 DNA reads as TGCGCCAGCAGCCAACTGGGGGCGGGAGCCTCCTACGAGCAGTACTTC. It codes for CASSQLGAGASYEQYF. The rearrangement joins TRBV4-1 to TRBJ2-7; maybe TRBD2 (7 bases). Germline V gives CDR1 MGHRA, CDR2 YSYEKL. Trimming removed 2 bases at V and 0 bases at J, with 14 bases between. The CDR3 is 16 amino acids.